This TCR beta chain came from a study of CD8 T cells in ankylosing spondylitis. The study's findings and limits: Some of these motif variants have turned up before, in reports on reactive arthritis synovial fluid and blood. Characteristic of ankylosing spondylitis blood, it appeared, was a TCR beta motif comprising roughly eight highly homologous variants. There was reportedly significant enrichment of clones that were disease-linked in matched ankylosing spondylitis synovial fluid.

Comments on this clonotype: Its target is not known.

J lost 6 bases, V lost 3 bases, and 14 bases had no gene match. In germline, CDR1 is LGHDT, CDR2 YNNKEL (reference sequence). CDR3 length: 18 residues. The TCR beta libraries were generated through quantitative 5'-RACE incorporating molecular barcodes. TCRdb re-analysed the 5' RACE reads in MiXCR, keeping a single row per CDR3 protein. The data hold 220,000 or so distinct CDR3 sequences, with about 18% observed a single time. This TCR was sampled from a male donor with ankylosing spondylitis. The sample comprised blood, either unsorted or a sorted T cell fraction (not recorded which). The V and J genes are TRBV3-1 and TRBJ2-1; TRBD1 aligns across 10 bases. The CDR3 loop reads CASSHPTGRQGATNEQFF. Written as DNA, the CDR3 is TGTGCCAGCAGCCACCCGACGGGGAGACAGGGGGCGACCAATGAGCAGTTCTTC.